The source of this TCR beta chain is a study of T cell clonality in common variable immunodeficiency. Study findings and constraints: T cell subpopulation sequencing would be needed to explain CVID clonality. Common variable immunodeficiency TCR beta sequences reportedly had fewer deletions and N-nucleotide insertions. TCRbeta clonality was increased in CVID versus healthy controls.

Produced via immunoSEQ multiplex PCR; TCRdb's table is partial and in-frame only. The sample includes tens of thousands of clones, none of them occurring once. The germline V gene encodes CDR1 SGHDN and CDR2 FVKESK. This CDR3 is 15 amino acids long. Trimming pared 3 bases from V and 0 bases from J, leaving 9 bases between. This clone has ten or more counts. Its antigen is not known. The read falls 3 residues short of the CDR3 end, and the missing part is taken from the germline J gene. Most patients and controls had Caucasian heritage. The sample taken for sequencing was peripheral blood mononuclear cells. The receptor was derived from a person aged 18-70 years in good health. The chain has TRBV14 and TRBJ2-1; D call uncertain. The CDR3: CASSHAASSYNEQFF. The covered CDR3 bases are TGTGCCAGCAGCCATGCCGCCAGCTCCTACAATGAG.